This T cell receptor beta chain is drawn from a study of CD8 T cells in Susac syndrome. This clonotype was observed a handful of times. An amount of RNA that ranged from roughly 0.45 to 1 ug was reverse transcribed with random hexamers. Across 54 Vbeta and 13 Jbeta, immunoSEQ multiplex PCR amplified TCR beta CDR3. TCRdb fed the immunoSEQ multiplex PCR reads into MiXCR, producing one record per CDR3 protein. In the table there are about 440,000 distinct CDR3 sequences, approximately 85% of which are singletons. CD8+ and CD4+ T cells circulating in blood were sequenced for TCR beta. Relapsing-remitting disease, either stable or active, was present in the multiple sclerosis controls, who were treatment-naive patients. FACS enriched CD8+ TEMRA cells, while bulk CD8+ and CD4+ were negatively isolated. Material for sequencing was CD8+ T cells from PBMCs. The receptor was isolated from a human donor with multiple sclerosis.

CDR3 sequence reads: CASSLGYSQEEATGELFF. The CDR3 region has the DNA TGTGCCAGCAGCTTAGGTTACAGCCAAGAAGAGGCCACCGGGGAGCTGTTTTTT. V usage is TRBV11-2 and J usage is TRBJ2-2, with D unclear. Germline-derived CDR1 and CDR2 are SGHAT and FQNNGV. Deletions cut 1 base from V and 4 bases from J, with 19 bases between. This CDR3 has 18 amino acids.